The 15 T cell receptor beta chains presented below share a single source sample, sequenced in a study of Graves' ophthalmopathy and Graves' hyperthyroidism. Scientists amplified the TCR beta CDR3 regions from RNA transcripts. RT-PCR in the first round used HTBI primers; a second-round multiplex PCR followed. In TCRdb, the multiplex PCR reads were re-called with MiXCR into one record per CDR3 protein. The data contain under 350,000 distinct CDR3 sequences, 15% to 20% of them singletons. The sequenced sample consisted of peripheral blood. The receptors shown here come from an adult man with Graves' ophthalmopathy.

V usage is TRBV30 and J usage is TRBJ1-2; no clear D gene. This CDR3 has 15 residues. V dropped 0 bases and J dropped 5 bases, with 16 bases sitting between them. The germline CDR1 and CDR2 sequences are GTSNPN and SVGIG (reference sequence). CDR3 DNA: TGTGCCTGGAGTGTATCATGGAACGGGCCTTATGGCTACACCTTC. It codes for CAWSVSWNGPYGYTF. Using reference TRBV30 and TRBJ1-2 for the parts outside the CDR3, the full variable domain is SQTIHQWPATLVQPVGSPLSLECTVEGTSNPNLYWYRQAAGRGLQLLFYSVGIGQISSEVPQNLSASRPQDRQFILSSKKLLLSDSGFYLCAWSVSWNGPYGYTFGSGTRLTVV.

This clonotype was observed many times. V usage is TRBV25-1 and J usage is TRBJ1-3, with D maybe TRBD1 (5 bases). Germline values: CDR1 MGHDK, CDR2 SYGVNS. CDR3 size: 13 residues. V lost 7 bases to trimming and J lost 2 bases, with 9 bases between them. The CDR3 bases are TGTGCCAGCATCCCCAGGGCTGGAAACACCATATATTTT. This codes for CASIPRAGNTIYF.

This clonotype appeared many times. The J gene is TRBJ2-5, the V gene TRBV18, with D possibly TRBD2 on 6 matching bases. The CDR3 is 13 residues long. Per the germline V gene, CDR1 is KGHSH and CDR2 is LQKENI. V was pared by 6 bases and J by 3 bases, with 11 bases between. The CDR3 is CASSLTGEETQYF. The DNA for the CDR3 is TGTGCCAGCTCCCTCACGGGAGAAGAGACCCAGTACTTC.

The chain uses TRBV30 and TRBJ1-1, with D possibly being TRBD1 (6 bases). Germline values: CDR1 GTSNPN, CDR2 SVGIG (reference sequence). Trimming removed 8 bases at V and 11 bases at J, with 21 bases between. The CDR3 runs to 12 residues. For the CDR3, the DNA is TGTGCCGGGAACAGGGTTCCCTCAGGGGCTTTCTTT. It encodes CAGNRVPSGAFF. The entire variable domain, with the rest obtained from reference TRBV30 and TRBJ1-1, is as follows: SQTIHQWPATLVQPVGSPLSLECTVEGTSNPNLYWYRQAAGRGLQLLFYSVGIGQISSEVPQNLSASRPQDRQFILSSKKLLLSDSGFYLCAGNRVPSGAFFGQGTRLTVV.

This clonotype was counted a few times. This rearrangement joins TRBV4-1 to TRBJ1-5; perhaps TRBD1 as D (5 bases). Trimming removed 4 bases at V and 0 bases at J, with 13 bases between. There are 16 residues in the CDR3. CDR1 is MGHRA, CDR2 YSYEKL, per germline. In DNA, the CDR3 is TGCGCCAGCAGCCTAACGGGGGATAATAGCAATCAGCCCCAGCATTTT. It encodes CASSLTGDNSNQPQHF.

The chain recombines TRBV3-1 with TRBJ2-7, with D hard to call. V was clipped by 4 bases and J by 2 bases, with 9 bases between them. Germline CDR1 is LGHDT and CDR2 is YNNKEL (reference sequence). This CDR3 is 13 amino acids long. The DNA of the CDR3 is TGTGCCAGCAGCCCCCAGTACACCTACGAGCAGTACTTC. Translated, it gives CASSPQYTYEQYF.

Many counts were recorded for this clonotype. V and J are TRBV3-1 and TRBJ2-2; D uncertain. Germline CDR1 is LGHDT and CDR2 is YNNKEL (reference sequence). The CDR3 is 16 residues long. The V and J ends lost 4 bases and 0 bases respectively, with 12 bases between them. This chain's CDR3 is CASSPLMPANTGELFF. In DNA form, the CDR3 reads TGTGCCAGCAGCCCTCTCATGCCCGCGAACACCGGGGAGCTGTTTTTT.

This clonotype was observed at least ten times. This rearrangement joins TRBV27 to TRBJ2-5; tentative D call: TRBD2 (6 bases). Trimming cost V 1 base and J 0 bases, with 9 bases left between them. The length of the CDR3 is 15 residues. Germline CDR1 and CDR2: MNHEY and SMNVEV (reference sequence). CDR3 residues: CASSLWGDYQETQYF. The CDR3 DNA reads TGTGCCAGCAGTTTATGGGGGGACTACCAAGAGACCCAGTACTTC.

This clonotype has ten or more counts. The rearrangement links TRBV6-5 to TRBJ2-5; a weak D match, TRBD1 (6 bases). Germline CDR1 and CDR2: MNHEY and SVGAGI. The ends were cut back, 6 bases at V and 5 bases at J, with 16 bases in the middle. The CDR3 runs to 14 residues. CDR3 sequence: CASSLWGQRETQYF. CDR3 in DNA: TGTGCCAGCAGCCTCTGGGGGCAGCGGGAGACCCAGTACTTC.

Many counts were recorded for this clonotype. This chain joins TRBV27 and TRBJ2-5; D gene ambiguous. The V gene's germline CDR1 is MNHEY and CDR2 SMNVEV (reference sequence). V was shortened by 0 bases and J by 5 bases, with 10 bases between the two germline ends. This CDR3 spans 14 amino acids. The CDR3: CASSLSSAIETQYF. The CDR3 nucleotides are TGTGCCAGCAGTTTATCGTCGGCCATCGAGACCCAGTACTTC.

Ten or more counts support this clonotype. This rearrangement joins TRBV11-1 to TRBJ1-3; the D is unclear. The CDR3 is 18 residues long. The ends were cut back, 1 base at V and 0 bases at J, with 16 bases in the middle. CDR1 and CDR2 from the germline V gene are SGHAT and FQDESV (reference sequence). DNA for the CDR3: TGTGCCAGCAGCTTAGATCGGCCGGTGGGCAGCTCTGGAAACACCATATATTTT. It translates to CASSLDRPVGSSGNTIYF.

This clonotype was counted ten times or more. The CDR3 does not end in the conserved phenylalanine or tryptophan, so this is likely a read error. The chain joins TRBV2 to TRBJ2-5; 10 nucleotides align to TRBD1. The junction had 6 bases not matched to a gene; V was cut back by 6 bases and J by 5 bases. The CDR3 is 14 residues long. Per the germline V gene, CDR1 is SNHLY and CDR2 is FYNNEI. The CDR3 DNA reads TGTGCCAGCAGCCGACAGGGGGCGCGGGAGACCCAGTACCTC. It translates to CASSRQGARETQYL.

The chain couples TRBV20-1 to TRBJ2-5, with a weak D call TRBD1 (5 bases). V lost 0 bases to trimming and J lost 2 bases, with 13 bases between them. Germline V CDR1 and CDR2: DFQATT, SNEGSKA (reference sequence). The CDR3 covers 15 residues. The CDR3 is CSARDGARSQETQYF. The CDR3 nucleotides are TGCAGTGCTAGAGATGGGGCCAGGAGTCAAGAGACCCAGTACTTC.

Note on this clonotype: Being one base from a much bigger clone, this may be a read error. V gene TRBV6-2 or TRBV6-3 combines with J gene TRBJ2-7; tentative D call: TRBD1 (5 bases). Germline V CDR1 and CDR2: MNHEY, SVGEGT. The V gene lost 6 bases and the J gene lost 3 bases, with 12 bases spanning the gap. The CDR3 length is 13 residues. DNA of the CDR3: TGTGCCAGCAGAAAGGGGTATTTCTACGAGCAGTACTTC. Protein sequence: CASRKGYFYEQYF.

The table lists this clonotype with many counts. This chain joins TRBV6-2 or TRBV6-3 and TRBJ1-1; 8 bases fit TRBD1. Germline trimming cut 7 bases from V and 10 bases from J; bases unmatched to any gene: 11. This CDR3 contains 13 residues. Germline CDR1 and CDR2: MNHEY and SVGEGT. The CDR3 loop is CASTPDRGYGAFF. The DNA for the CDR3 is TGTGCCAGCACTCCCGACAGGGGTTATGGAGCTTTCTTT.